This T cell receptor beta chain was captured in a study of T-cell reconstitution after alpha-beta-depleted transplantation in children. Unique molecular identifiers tagged the TCRbeta library. TCRdb passed the PCR reads through MiXCR, listing each CDR3 protein once. The sample comprises 500,000 to 600,000 distinct CDR3 sequences, roughly 27% of which are singletons, and less than 40% rests with the top ten. The germline gives CDR1 KGHSH, CDR2 LQKENI. The CDR3 loop spans 15 amino acids. V lost 5 bases to trimming and J lost 0 bases; unmatched junction nucleotides: 6. This clonotype was picked up a small number of times.

Material: PBMCs, obtained before TCRalphabeta/CD19-depleted stem cell transplant. This sequence originates from a boy in the first two years of life with Wiskott-Aldrich syndrome, due to receive a stem cell transplant. The chain joins TRBV18 to TRBJ2-7, with 8 nucleotides matching TRBD2. CDR3 nucleotides: TGTGCCAGCTCAGAACTAGCGGCGAGCTCCTACGAGCAGTACTTC. This sequence encodes CASSELAASSYEQYF.